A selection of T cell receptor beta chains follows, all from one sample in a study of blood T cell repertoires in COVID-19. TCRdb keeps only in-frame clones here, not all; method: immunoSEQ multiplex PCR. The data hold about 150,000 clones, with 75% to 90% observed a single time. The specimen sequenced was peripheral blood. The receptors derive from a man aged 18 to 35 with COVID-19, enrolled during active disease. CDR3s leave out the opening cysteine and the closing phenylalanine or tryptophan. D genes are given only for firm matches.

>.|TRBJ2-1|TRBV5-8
ASSLAVGYNEQF
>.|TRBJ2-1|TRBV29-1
SVDSRESSYNEQF
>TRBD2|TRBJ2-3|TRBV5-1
ASSWGLAGGTDTQY
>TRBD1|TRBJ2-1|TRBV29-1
SVERGQAPYNEQF
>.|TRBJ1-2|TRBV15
ATGSPRHDGYT
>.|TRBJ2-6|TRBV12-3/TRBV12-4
ASRYSGANVLT
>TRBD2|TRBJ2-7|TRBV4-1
ASSHTSGSLSEQY
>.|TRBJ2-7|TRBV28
ASSPVGVPYEQY
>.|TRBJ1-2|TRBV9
ASSVRERDGYT
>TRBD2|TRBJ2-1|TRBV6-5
ASSYTSGSGNEQF
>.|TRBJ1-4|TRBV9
ASSVASGSEKLL
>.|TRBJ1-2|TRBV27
ASSSPYPNRTSDGYT
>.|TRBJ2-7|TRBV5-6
ASGEGGSYEQY
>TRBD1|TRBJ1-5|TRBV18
ASSSEDRAMNQPQH
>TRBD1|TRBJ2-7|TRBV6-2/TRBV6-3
ASSRTGSSYEQY
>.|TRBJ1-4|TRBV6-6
ASSYSRSGSNEKLF
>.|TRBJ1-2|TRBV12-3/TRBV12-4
ASGLQVWDGYT